This TCR beta chain appears in the sequencing data of a study of monozygotic twins with inflammatory bowel disease. From whole blood, total RNA was isolated without any sorting of T cells. For each CDR3 protein, TCRdb gives one entry from its re-call of the 5' RACE reads, without DNA. This repertoire includes nearly 450,000 distinct CDR3 sequences. General study points: Support was absent for any single strong signal or clonotype linked to IBD.

Germline assignment: CDR1 DFQATT and CDR2 SNEGSKA (reference sequence). This CDR3 comprises 14 residues. Notes on this clonotype: Antigen specificity is unknown.

This clonotype originated in a human donor with ulcerative colitis or Crohn's disease, or a healthy co-twin of an affected twin (not recorded which). The sequenced material came from blood. This chain connects TRBV20-1 to TRBJ1-5; the D call from TCRdb, TRBD1, cannot be confirmed without DNA. CDR3 region: CSAQQGVSNQPQHF.